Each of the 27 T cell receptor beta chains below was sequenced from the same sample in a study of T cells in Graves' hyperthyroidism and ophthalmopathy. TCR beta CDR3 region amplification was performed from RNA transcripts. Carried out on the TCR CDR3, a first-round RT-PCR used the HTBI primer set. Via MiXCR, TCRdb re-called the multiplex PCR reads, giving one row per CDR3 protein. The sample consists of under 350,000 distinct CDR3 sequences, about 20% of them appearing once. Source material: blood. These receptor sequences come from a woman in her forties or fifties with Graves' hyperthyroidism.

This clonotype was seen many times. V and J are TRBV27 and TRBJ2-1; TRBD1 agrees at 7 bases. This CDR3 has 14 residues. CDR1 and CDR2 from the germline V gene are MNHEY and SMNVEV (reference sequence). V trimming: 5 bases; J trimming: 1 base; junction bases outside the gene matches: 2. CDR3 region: CASSLTGSYNEQFF. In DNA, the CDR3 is TGTGCCAGCAGTCTGACAGGGTCCTACAATGAGCAGTTCTTC.

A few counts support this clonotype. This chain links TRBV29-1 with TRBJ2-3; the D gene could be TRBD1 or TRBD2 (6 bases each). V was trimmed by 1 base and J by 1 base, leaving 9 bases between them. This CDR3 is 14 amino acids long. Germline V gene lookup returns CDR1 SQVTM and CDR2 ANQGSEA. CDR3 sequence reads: CSVEGGAGTDTQYF. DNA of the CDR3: TGCAGCGTTGAAGGGGGGGCGGGCACAGATACGCAGTATTTT.

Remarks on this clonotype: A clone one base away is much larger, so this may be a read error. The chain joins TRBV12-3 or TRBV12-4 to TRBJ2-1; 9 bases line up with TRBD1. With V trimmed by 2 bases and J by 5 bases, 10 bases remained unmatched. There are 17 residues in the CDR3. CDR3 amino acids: CASSLRCPGQGDNEQFF. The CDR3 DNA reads TGTGCCAGCAGTTTACGGTGCCCGGGACAGGGTGACAATGAGCAGTTCTTC.

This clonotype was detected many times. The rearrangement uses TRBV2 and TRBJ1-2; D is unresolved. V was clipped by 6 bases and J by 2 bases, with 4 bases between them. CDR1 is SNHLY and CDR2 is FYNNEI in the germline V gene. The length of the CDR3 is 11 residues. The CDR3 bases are TGTGCCAGCAGACGGAACTATGGCTACACCTTC. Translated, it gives CASRRNYGYTF.

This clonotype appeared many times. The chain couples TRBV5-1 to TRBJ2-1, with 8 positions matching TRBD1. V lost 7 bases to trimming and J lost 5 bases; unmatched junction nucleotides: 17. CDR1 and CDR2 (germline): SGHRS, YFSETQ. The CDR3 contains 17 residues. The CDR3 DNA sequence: TGCGCCAGCTCCCAAAGCCCCCAGGGGGCGTCCCACAATGAGCAGTTCTTC. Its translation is CASSQSPQGASHNEQFF.

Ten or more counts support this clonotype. The CDR3 DNA sequence: TGTGCCAGCAGTGAAGCGAGACAGGGGGGTTTCAATCAGCCCCAGCATTTT. This encodes CASSEARQGGFNQPQHF. This rearrangement joins TRBV2 to TRBJ1-5; the match to TRBD1 covers 9 bases. After removal of 0 bases from V and 3 bases from J, the junction contained 6 bases not matched to a gene. Germline V CDR1 and CDR2: SNHLY, FYNNEI. This CDR3 spans 17 amino acids.

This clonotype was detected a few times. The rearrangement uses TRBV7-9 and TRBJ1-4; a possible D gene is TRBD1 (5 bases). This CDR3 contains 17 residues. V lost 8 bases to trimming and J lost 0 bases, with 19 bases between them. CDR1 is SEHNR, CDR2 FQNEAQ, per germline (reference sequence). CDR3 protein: CASGPLGDFATNEKLFF. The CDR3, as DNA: TGTGCCAGCGGGCCTTTAGGGGATTTTGCAACTAATGAAAAACTGTTTTTT.

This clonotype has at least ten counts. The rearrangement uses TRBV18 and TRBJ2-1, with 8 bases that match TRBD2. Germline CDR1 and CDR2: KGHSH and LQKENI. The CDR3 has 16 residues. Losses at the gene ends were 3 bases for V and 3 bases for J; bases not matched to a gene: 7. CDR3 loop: CASSPGRGPNYNEQFF. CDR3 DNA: TGTGCCAGCTCACCCGGGAGGGGACCTAACTACAATGAGCAGTTCTTC. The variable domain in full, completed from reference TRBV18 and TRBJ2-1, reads NAGVMQNPRHLVRRRGQEARLRCSPMKGHSHVYWYRQLPEEGLKFMVYLQKENIIDESGMPKERFSAEFPKEGPSILRIQQVVRGDSAAYFCASSPGRGPNYNEQFFGPGTRLTVL.

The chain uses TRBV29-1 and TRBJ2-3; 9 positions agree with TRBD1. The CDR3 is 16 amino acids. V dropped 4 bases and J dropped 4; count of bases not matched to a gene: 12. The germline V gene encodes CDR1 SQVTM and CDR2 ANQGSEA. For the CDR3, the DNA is TGCAGCGTTGCGGTAGAACAGGGGGCTTCGGCAGATACGCAGTATTTT. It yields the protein CSVAVEQGASADTQYF.

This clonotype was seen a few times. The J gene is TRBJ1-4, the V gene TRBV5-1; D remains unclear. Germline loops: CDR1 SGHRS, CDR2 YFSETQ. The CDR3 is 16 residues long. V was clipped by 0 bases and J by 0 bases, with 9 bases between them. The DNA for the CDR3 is TGCGCCAGCAGCTTGGCCGACCGTTCAACTAATGAAAAACTGTTTTTT. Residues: CASSLADRSTNEKLFF. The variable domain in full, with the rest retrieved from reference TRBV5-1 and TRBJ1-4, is KAGVTQTPRYLIKTRGQQVTLSCSPISGHRSVSWYQQTPGQGLQFLFEYFSETQRNKGNFPGRFSGRQFSNSRSEMNVSTLELGDSALYLCASSLADRSTNEKLFFGSGTQLSVL.

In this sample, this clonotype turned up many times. CDR3 sequence (DNA): TGCAGTGCTAATTTTCAGGGGGCCTACAATGAGCAGTTCTTC. This codes for CSANFQGAYNEQFF. The chain recombines TRBV20-1 with TRBJ2-1; 7 bases align to TRBD1. Germline V gene sequence: CDR1 DFQATT, CDR2 SNEGSKA (reference sequence). Losses at the gene ends were 4 bases for V and 2 bases for J; bases not matched to a gene: 5. The CDR3 contains 14 residues.

The CDR3 DNA follows: TGTGCCTGGAGTTCTCAGCCCAGGAGCTCCTACGAGCAGTACTTC. Protein sequence: CAWSSQPRSSYEQYF. The V gene is TRBV30, the J gene TRBJ2-7; D is undetermined. CDR3 length: 15 amino acids. Between the trimmed V and J ends, which lost 2 bases and 0 bases, there was a span of 14 bases. Germline assignment: CDR1 GTSNPN and CDR2 SVGIG (reference sequence).

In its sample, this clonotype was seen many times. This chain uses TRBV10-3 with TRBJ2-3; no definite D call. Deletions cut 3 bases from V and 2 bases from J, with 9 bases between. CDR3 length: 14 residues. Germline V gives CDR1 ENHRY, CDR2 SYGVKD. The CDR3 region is CAISEHYDTDTQYF. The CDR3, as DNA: TGTGCCATCAGTGAACACTACGACACAGATACGCAGTATTTT.

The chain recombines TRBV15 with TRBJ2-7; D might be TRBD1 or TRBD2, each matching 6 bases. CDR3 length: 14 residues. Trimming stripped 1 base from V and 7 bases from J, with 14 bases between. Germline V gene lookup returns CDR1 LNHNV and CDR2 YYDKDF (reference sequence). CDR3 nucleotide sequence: TGTGCCACCAGCAGAGTGGGGGGCGAGCGGGAGCAGTACTTC. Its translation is CATSRVGGEREQYF.

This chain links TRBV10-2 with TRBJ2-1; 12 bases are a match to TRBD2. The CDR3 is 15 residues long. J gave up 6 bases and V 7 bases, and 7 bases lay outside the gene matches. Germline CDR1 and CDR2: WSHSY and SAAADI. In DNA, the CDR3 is TGCGCCAGCACCCGACTAGCGGGAGTACGCAATGAGCAGTTCTTC. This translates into CASTRLAGVRNEQFF.

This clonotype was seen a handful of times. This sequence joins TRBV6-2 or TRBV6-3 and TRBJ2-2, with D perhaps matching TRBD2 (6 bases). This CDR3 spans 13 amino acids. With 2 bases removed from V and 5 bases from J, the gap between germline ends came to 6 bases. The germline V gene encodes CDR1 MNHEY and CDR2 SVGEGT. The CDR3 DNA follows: TGTGCCAGCAGTTACGCGGGAACCGGGGAGCTGTTTTTT. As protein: CASSYAGTGELFF.

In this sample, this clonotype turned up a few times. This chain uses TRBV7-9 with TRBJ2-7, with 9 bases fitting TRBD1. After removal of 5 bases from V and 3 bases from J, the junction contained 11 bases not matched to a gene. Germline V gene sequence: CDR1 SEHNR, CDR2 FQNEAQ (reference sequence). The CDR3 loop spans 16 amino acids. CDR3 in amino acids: CASSRLQGAQDYEQYV. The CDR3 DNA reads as TGTGCCAGCAGCCGCCTACAGGGGGCTCAGGACTACGAGCAGTACGTC.

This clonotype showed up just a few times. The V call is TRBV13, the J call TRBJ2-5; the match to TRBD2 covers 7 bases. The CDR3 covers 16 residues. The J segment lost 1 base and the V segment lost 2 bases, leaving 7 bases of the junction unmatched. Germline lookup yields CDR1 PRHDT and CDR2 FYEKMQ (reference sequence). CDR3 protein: CASSLIGTGGQETQYF. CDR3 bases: TGTGCCAGCAGCTTAATCGGCACGGGGGGCCAAGAGACCCAGTACTTC.

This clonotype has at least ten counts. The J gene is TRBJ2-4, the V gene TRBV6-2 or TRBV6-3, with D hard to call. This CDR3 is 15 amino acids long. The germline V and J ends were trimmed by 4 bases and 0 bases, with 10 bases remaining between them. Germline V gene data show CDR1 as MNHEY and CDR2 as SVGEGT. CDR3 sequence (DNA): TGTGCCAGCAGTTTTTCAGTTCTAGCCAAAAACATTCAGTACTTC. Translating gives CASSFSVLAKNIQYF.

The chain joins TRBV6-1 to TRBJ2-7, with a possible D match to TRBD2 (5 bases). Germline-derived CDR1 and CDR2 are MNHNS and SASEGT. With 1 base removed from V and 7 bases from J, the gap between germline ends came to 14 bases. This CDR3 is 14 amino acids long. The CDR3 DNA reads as TGTGCCAGCAGTGAAGGAGGCACCGAGCGGGAGCAGTACGTC. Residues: CASSEGGTEREQYV.

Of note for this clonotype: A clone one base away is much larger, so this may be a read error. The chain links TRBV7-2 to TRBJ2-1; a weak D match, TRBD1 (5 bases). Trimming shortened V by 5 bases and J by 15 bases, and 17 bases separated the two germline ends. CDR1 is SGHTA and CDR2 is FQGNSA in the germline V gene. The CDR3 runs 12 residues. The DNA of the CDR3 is TGTGCCAGCAGCACGAGGCAAGGGGTCGCGTTCTTC. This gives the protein CASSTRQGVAFF.

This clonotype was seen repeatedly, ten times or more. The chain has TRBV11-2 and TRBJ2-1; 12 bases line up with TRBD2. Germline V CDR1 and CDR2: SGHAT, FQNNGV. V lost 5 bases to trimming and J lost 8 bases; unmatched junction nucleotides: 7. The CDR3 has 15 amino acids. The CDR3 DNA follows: TGTGCCAGCAGCCGGACTAGCGGGGTCTCGCATGAGCAGTTCTTC. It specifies CASSRTSGVSHEQFF. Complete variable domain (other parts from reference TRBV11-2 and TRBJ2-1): EAGVAQSPRYKIIEKRQSVAFWCNPISGHATLYWYQQILGQGPKLLIQFQNNGVVDDSQLPKDRFSAERLKGVDSTLKIQPAKLEDSAVYLCASSRTSGVSHEQFFGPGTRLTVL.

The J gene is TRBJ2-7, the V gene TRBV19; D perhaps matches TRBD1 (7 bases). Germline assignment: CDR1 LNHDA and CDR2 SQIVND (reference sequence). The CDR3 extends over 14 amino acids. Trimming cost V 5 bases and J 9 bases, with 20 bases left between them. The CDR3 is CASSPRQEGAVQYF. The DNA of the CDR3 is TGTGCCAGTAGTCCAAGGCAGGAGGGGGCTGTGCAGTACTTC.

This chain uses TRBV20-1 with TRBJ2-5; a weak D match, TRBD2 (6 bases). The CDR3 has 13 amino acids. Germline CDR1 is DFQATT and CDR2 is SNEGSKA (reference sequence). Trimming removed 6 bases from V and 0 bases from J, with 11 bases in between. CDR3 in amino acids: CSAGRENQETQYF. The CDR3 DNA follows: TGCAGTGCCGGACGGGAGAACCAAGAGACCCAGTACTTC.

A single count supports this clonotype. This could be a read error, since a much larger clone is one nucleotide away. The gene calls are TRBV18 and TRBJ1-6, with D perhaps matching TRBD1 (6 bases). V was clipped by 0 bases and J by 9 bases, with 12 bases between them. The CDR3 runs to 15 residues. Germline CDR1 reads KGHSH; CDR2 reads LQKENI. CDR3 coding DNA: TGTGCCAGCTCACCACCAAACGGGGGCAGTTCACCCCTCCACTTT. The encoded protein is CASSPPNGGSSPLHF.

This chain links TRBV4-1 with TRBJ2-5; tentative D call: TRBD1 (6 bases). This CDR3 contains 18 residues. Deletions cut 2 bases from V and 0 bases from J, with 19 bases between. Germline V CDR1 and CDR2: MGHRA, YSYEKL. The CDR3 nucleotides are TGCGCCAGCAGCCAACCTCGCCAGGGGAGCCGGGACCAAGAGACCCAGTACTTC. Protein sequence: CASSQPRQGSRDQETQYF.

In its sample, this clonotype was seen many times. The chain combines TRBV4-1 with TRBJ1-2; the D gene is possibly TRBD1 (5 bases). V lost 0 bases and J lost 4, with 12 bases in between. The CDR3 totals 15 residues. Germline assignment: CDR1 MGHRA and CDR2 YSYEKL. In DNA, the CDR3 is TGCGCCAGCAGCCAAGATCGGGCAGGGCTCTATGGCTACACCTTC. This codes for CASSQDRAGLYGYTF.